This T cell receptor (beta chain) is drawn from a study of cytomegalovirus exposure and HLA in healthy donors. Study-wide results and limits: High specificity and sensitivity for cytomegalovirus status were reported for the classifier. A link between a missense DCLRE1C variant and TCR beta V- and J-gene trimming emerged from a later analysis. In a later analysis, TCR association rates varied by HLA locus: DRB1 most, HLA-C fewest.

In the case of this clone: The antigen remains unidentified.

13 Jbeta primers and 60 Vbeta primers were used for the PCR. Profiling relied on immunoSEQ multiplex PCR, and the TCRdb table lists in-frame clones only, not all of them. The sample holds 170,000 or so clones, 75% to 85% seen once. CDR1 is SGHVS and CDR2 is FQNEAQ in the germline V gene. The ends lost 1 base at V and 2 bases at J; junction bases unmatched: 6. CDR3 length: 16 amino acids. The rearrangement joins TRBV7-8 to TRBJ1-2, with 8 bases aligning to TRBD1. Sequencing was performed on PBMCs. This sequence originates from a boy aged 5-17 years in good health and CMV-seronegative. The CDR3 region is CASSLETGVANYGYTF. CDR3 nucleotide sequence: TGTGCCAGCAGCTTAGAGACAGGGGTAGCGAACTATGGCTACACCTTC.